This T cell receptor beta chain was obtained from a study of T cell repertoires in ileal Crohn's disease. As for the study in general: Operated complications were stricturing disease (roughly 60%) and penetrating disease (39%). Whole-study findings and limits: Active smokers at surgery had more clonal expansions than non-smokers. Sorted CD8 T cells held more high-frequency clones than CD4.

The repertoire was sequenced with immunoSEQ multiplex PCR; TCRdb's copy has only in-frame clones and lacks some. Found here are approximately 29,000 clones, roughly three quarters of them singletons; the top ten hold 5.5% to 6.5%. Eligibility required adulthood, ileal or ileocolonic Crohn's disease and indicated ileocolonic resection. This CDR3 contains 18 residues. From germline, CDR1 is SGHRS and CDR2 YFSETQ. Trimming cost V 1 base and J 1 base; bases outside gene matches: 8. This clone occurred once. The antigen is not known. Sequencing was done on a sample of ileal tissue. The gene calls are TRBV5-1 and TRBJ2-3; the match to TRBD2 covers 11 bases. This clonotype originated in an adult with Crohn's disease. The CDR3 protein is CASSLLAGGPVGTDTQYF. In nucleotides, the CDR3 is TGCGCCAGCAGCTTGTTAGCGGGGGGGCCGGTCGGCACAGATACGCAGTATTTT.